This entry features one T cell receptor beta chain sequence. What it recognizes is unknown. The data were obtained in a study of a mutant IDH1 vaccine in newly diagnosed glioma. Study context: Beginning 4-6 weeks after radiotherapy alone, or with temozolomide cycles, vaccination took place. Among treated patients, about 62% were male and approximately 40% female, and mean age was roughly 40 years. V12 took place at week 35, and V13 at week 47.

Time point meaning: week 47, end of study. Vaccinated patients received 300 ug of mutant IDH1 20-mer peptide per dose, with topical imiquimod. Patients were given eight vaccinations, scheduled in weeks 1, 3, 5, 7, 11, 15, 19 and 23. This table comes from immunoSEQ multiplex PCR, and its TCRdb copy is limited to in-frame clones, with some not included. Here the sample spans 25,000 to 40,000 clones, roughly 90% being singletons. The sequenced sample was PBMCs, obtained from a glioma patient whose treatment included an IDH1 peptide vaccine. The source of this sequence is a man between 40 and 49 years old with glioma.

The CDR3 reads CASSLFDQETQYF. For the CDR3, the DNA is TGTGCCAGCAGCTTGTTTGACCAAGAGACCCAGTACTTC. J is TRBJ2-5 and V is TRBV5-6, with D unclear. V gave up 1 base and J gave up 0 bases, with 4 bases separating them. This CDR3 contains 13 residues. Germline values: CDR1 SGHDT, CDR2 YYEEEE.